These 17 T cell receptor beta chains came from one sample sequenced in a study of cytomegalovirus exposure and HLA in healthy donors. Primers included in the PCR were 60 Vbeta and 13 Jbeta primers. Profiling relied on immunoSEQ multiplex PCR, and the TCRdb table lists in-frame clones only, not all of them. The data hold approximately 190,000 clones, with approximately 82% observed a single time. Material for sequencing was PBMCs. The receptors stem from a woman between 18 and 29 years old in good health and CMV-seropositive.

The chain recombines TRBV5-1 with TRBJ1-1; 9 bases line up with TRBD1. This CDR3 is 17 amino acids long. V gave up 2 bases and J gave up 6 bases; unmatched junction bases: 14. Germline-derived CDR1 and CDR2 are SGHRS and YFSETQ. CDR3 sequence: CASSLINTGGPGAEAFF. The CDR3 DNA is TGCGCCAGCAGCTTAATAAATACAGGGGGCCCTGGAGCTGAAGCTTTCTTT. Full variable domain (outside the CDR3, taken from reference TRBV5-1 and TRBJ1-1): KAGVTQTPRYLIKTRGQQVTLSCSPISGHRSVSWYQQTPGQGLQFLFEYFSETQRNKGNFPGRFSGRQFSNSRSEMNVSTLELGDSALYLCASSLINTGGPGAEAFFGQGTRLTVV.

The chain joins TRBV6-5 to TRBJ1-2; 9 nucleotides line up with TRBD1. Trimming at V came to 2 bases and at J to 2 bases, leaving 0 bases not matched to a gene. CDR1 and CDR2 from the germline V gene are MNHEY and SVGAGI. CDR3 length: 14 residues. The CDR3 bases are TGTGCCAGCAGTTACGGGACAGGGAACTATGGCTACACCTTC. Translation gives CASSYGTGNYGYTF.

The CDR3, as DNA: TGTGCCAGCAGCCAAGATGGACTAGCGGGGGCGCCAACCGGGGAGCTGTTTTTT. It specifies CASSQDGLAGAPTGELFF. The chain carries TRBV4-2 and TRBJ2-2; 13 bases line up with TRBD2. The CDR3 sequence is 18 residues long. V lost 0 bases to trimming and J lost 5 bases; unmatched junction nucleotides: 6. CDR1 and CDR2 (germline): LGHNA, YNFKEQ.

The chain uses TRBV2 and TRBJ1-2, with a tentative D call TRBD1 (6 bases). This CDR3 is built from 15 residues. The germline V gene has CDR1 SNHLY and CDR2 FYNNEI. Trimming shortened V by 6 bases and J by 2 bases, and 16 bases separated the two germline ends. The CDR3 loop is CASRKEAGANYGYTF. The CDR3 bases are TGTGCCAGCAGGAAGGAAGCAGGGGCGAACTATGGCTACACCTTC. Filled out from reference TRBV2 and TRBJ1-2, the complete variable domain reads EPEVTQTPSHQVTQMGQEVILRCVPISNHLYFYWYRQILGQKVEFLVSFYNNEISEKSEIFDDQFSVERPDGSNFTLKIRSTKLEDSAMYFCASRKEAGANYGYTFGSGTRLTVV.

V gene TRBV7-9 combines with J gene TRBJ2-2; 7 bases align to TRBD2. Trimming removed 3 bases from V and 6 bases from J; junction bases left unmatched: 4. Per the germline V gene, CDR1 is SEHNR and CDR2 is FQNEAQ (reference sequence). The CDR3 consists of 14 residues. The CDR3 DNA follows: TGTGCCAGCAGCTTTGGGAGGGCGGCCGGGGAGCTGTTTTTT. As protein: CASSFGRAAGELFF.

The gene calls are TRBV6-5 and TRBJ1-2, with unresolved D. CDR1 is MNHEY, CDR2 SVGAGI, per germline. This CDR3 is built from 13 residues. Trimming removed 6 bases from V and 4 bases from J, with 12 bases in between. CDR3 in DNA: TGTGCCAGCAGCCCTAAAGATAGCTATGGCTACACCTTC. It yields the protein CASSPKDSYGYTF.

V and J are TRBV30 and TRBJ2-5, with 13 bases lining up with TRBD2. The CDR3 totals 16 residues. The germline V gene has CDR1 GTSNPN and CDR2 SVGIG (reference sequence). V lost 5 bases and J lost 1; bases outside the gene matches: 7. The chain's CDR3 is CAWGGLAGSTQETQYF. The CDR3 DNA sequence: TGTGCCTGGGGGGGACTAGCGGGGAGTACCCAAGAGACCCAGTACTTC. Drawing the rest from reference TRBV30 and TRBJ2-5, the complete variable domain is SQTIHQWPATLVQPVGSPLSLECTVEGTSNPNLYWYRQAAGRGLQLLFYSVGIGQISSEVPQNLSASRPQDRQFILSSKKLLLSDSGFYLCAWGGLAGSTQETQYFGPGTRLLVL.

This sequence joins TRBV9 and TRBJ1-1; D gene unclear. CDR1 and CDR2 from the germline V gene are SGDLS and YYNGEE. Between the trimmed V and J ends, which lost 4 bases and 4 bases, there was a span of 14 bases. There are 14 residues in the CDR3. The DNA of the CDR3 is TGTGCCAGCAGCATCTACCCGGGAGGCACTGAAGCTTTCTTT. This gives the protein CASSIYPGGTEAFF.

The V and J genes are TRBV5-1 and TRBJ1-1; the match to TRBD1 covers 9 bases. The CDR3 totals 14 residues. Germline loops: CDR1 SGHRS, CDR2 YFSETQ. V dropped 0 bases and J dropped 5; count of bases not matched to a gene: 2. CDR3: CASSLGQGGTEAFF. As DNA, the CDR3 is TGCGCCAGCAGCTTGGGACAGGGGGGGACTGAAGCTTTCTTT.

The table lists this clone with a count of one. The rearrangement uses TRBV4-1 and TRBJ2-4; tentatively, D is TRBD1 (5 bases). Germline values: CDR1 MGHRA, CDR2 YSYEKL. V dropped 1 base and J dropped 4 bases, with 11 bases sitting between them. The CDR3 is 15 amino acids. CDR3: CASSQVTDIKNIQYF. CDR3 nucleotide sequence: TGCGCCAGCAGCCAAGTGACAGATATTAAAAACATTCAGTACTTC.

V is TRBV29-1 and J is TRBJ1-2; D might be TRBD1 (6 bases). V lost 6 bases and J lost 7, with 12 bases in between. CDR3 length: 11 amino acids. Germline V CDR1 and CDR2: SQVTM, ANQGSEA. The CDR3 nucleotides read TGCAGCGTAGACAGGTCGGGTGGCTACACCTTC. Residues: CSVDRSGGYTF.

This clone was detected only once. The rearrangement links TRBV19 to TRBJ2-3; a weak D match, TRBD1 (6 bases). This CDR3 is built from 13 residues. V shed 5 bases and J shed 2 bases, with 8 bases lying between them. Germline values: CDR1 LNHDA, CDR2 SQIVND (reference sequence). CDR3 nucleotides: TGTGCCAGTAGTGGACAGATCACAGATACGCAGTATTTT. Its translation is CASSGQITDTQYF.

This chain links TRBV5-1 with TRBJ1-2; D unresolved. CDR3 size: 15 residues. Germline V gene lookup returns CDR1 SGHRS and CDR2 YFSETQ. The germline V and J ends were trimmed by 3 bases and 5 bases, with 17 bases remaining between them. CDR3 region: CASSSQPGNSYGYTF. DNA of the CDR3: TGCGCCAGCAGCTCTCAACCCGGGAACAGTTATGGCTACACCTTC.

In its sample, this clone was seen once. The rearrangement links TRBV28 to TRBJ2-5, with D perhaps TRBD2 (6 bases). V was pared by 5 bases and J by 5 bases, with 18 bases between. From germline, CDR1 is MDHEN and CDR2 SYDVKM. This CDR3 is built from 15 residues. CDR3 nucleotide sequence: TGTGCCAGCAGTCAGCTCCGGCGGGGTAGTGAGACCCAGTACTTC. This sequence encodes CASSQLRRGSETQYF.

A few counts support this clone. This specimen includes other DNA sequences encoding the same CDR3. The chain couples TRBV6-4 to TRBJ2-3; 9 bases are shared with TRBD2. This CDR3 contains 14 residues. Germline V CDR1 and CDR2: MRHNA, SNTAGT. V lost 4 bases and J lost 1; bases outside the gene matches: 0. As DNA, the CDR3 is TGTGCCAGCAGTGCTAGCGGGGGCACAGATACGCAGTATTTT. This translates into CASSASGGTDTQYF.

This clone appeared once. The chain uses TRBV2 and TRBJ1-2; D is unresolved. This CDR3 has 13 amino acids. Germline CDR1 is SNHLY and CDR2 is FYNNEI. The V and J ends lost 8 bases and 7 bases respectively, with 17 bases between them. CDR3 DNA sequence: TGTGCCAGCCTAGTAGCGACGGTGGGTGGCTACACCTTC. The encoded protein is CASLVATVGGYTF.

Turning to this clone: The same CDR3 also results from other DNA sequences found in this sample. The CDR3 loop is CAWSRQGNINQPQHF. The CDR3 DNA reads TGTGCCTGGAGCCGACAGGGAAATATCAATCAGCCCCAGCATTTT. The J gene is TRBJ1-5, the V gene TRBV30; 7 bases match TRBD1. The germline gives CDR1 GTSNPN, CDR2 SVGIG (reference sequence). V lost 3 bases to trimming and J lost 3 bases; unmatched junction nucleotides: 8. CDR3 length: 15 residues.